Sequencing of this TCR beta chain was carried out in a study of blood T cells in healthy people across ages. The authors ran a second PCR of roughly 6 to 12 cycles using a sample-barcoded 5' primer and a J-beta primer mix. MiXCR, run by TCRdb on the 5' RACE reads, gives a single entry per CDR3 protein. The repertoire holds roughly 700,000 distinct CDR3 sequences, with approximately 31% as singletons. Points from the study as a whole: Higher naive T cell percentage went strongly together with higher TCR beta diversity. Older age went with lower TCR beta diversity per million T cells, in a roughly linear way.

Per germline, CDR1 GTSNPN and CDR2 SVGIG (reference sequence). CDR3 length: 13 amino acids. Trimming removed 3 bases from V and 3 bases from J, with 8 bases in between. This clonotype was detected only a few times. Antigen unknown. This chain connects TRBV30 to TRBJ1-4, with TRBD1 as a possible D gene (6 bases). What was sequenced was blood. This TCR was sampled from a woman aged 80 or over in good health. CDR3 in DNA: TGTGCCTGGAGCAGGGGCCCTAATGAAAAACTGTTTTTT. It yields the protein CAWSRGPNEKLFF.